These 26 T cell receptor beta chains came from one sample sequenced in a study of OX40 agonist ivuxolimab in advanced cancers. Sequencing was performed with immunoSEQ multiplex PCR; in TCRdb, only in-frame clones are kept and a portion is missing. The sample holds 35,000 to 55,000 clones; over 70% are singletons and the top ten take over 9.5%. The sequencing here drew on CD4+ or CD8+ T cells sorted from blood, taken in a trial of the OX40 agonist ivuxolimab. The source is an adult with an advanced solid tumor such as melanoma, head and neck, liver or kidney cancer.

Note on this clone: In the same sample, other DNA sequences code for this CDR3. The rearrangement links TRBV5-1 to TRBJ1-1; D ambiguous. CDR3 length: 13 amino acids. The V and J ends lost 2 bases and 1 base respectively, with 6 bases between them. From germline, CDR1 is SGHRS and CDR2 YFSETQ. The CDR3 sequence is CASSFTENTEAFF. CDR3 coding DNA: TGCGCCAGCAGCTTTACAGAGAACACTGAAGCTTTCTTT. The whole variable domain, remainder taken from reference TRBV5-1 and TRBJ1-1, is KAGVTQTPRYLIKTRGQQVTLSCSPISGHRSVSWYQQTPGQGLQFLFEYFSETQRNKGNFPGRFSGRQFSNSRSEMNVSTLELGDSALYLCASSFTENTEAFFGQGTRLTVV.

The rearrangement uses TRBV19 and TRBJ2-3, with a tentative D call TRBD2 (6 bases). There are 17 residues in the CDR3. Germline V gene lookup returns CDR1 LNHDA and CDR2 SQIVND (reference sequence). Trimming cost V 4 bases and J 2 bases, with 19 bases left between them. CDR3 residues: CASSRARGVAVTDTQYF. The DNA of the CDR3 is TGTGCCAGTAGTAGGGCACGTGGGGTAGCGGTCACAGATACGCAGTATTTT.

The genes are TRBV25-1 and TRBJ2-7, with 8 nucleotides matching TRBD1. This CDR3 region has 12 residues. The V gene's germline CDR1 is MGHDK and CDR2 SYGVNS. V dropped 4 bases and J dropped 4; count of bases not matched to a gene: 0. The DNA for the CDR3 is TGTGCCAGCAGTGGGACAGGGTACGAGCAGTACTTC. Residues: CASSGTGYEQYF.

This clone was seen only once. The J gene is TRBJ1-1, the V gene TRBV6-1, with 7 bases lining up with TRBD1. This CDR3 has 14 residues. V trimming: 10 bases; J trimming: 5 bases; junction bases outside the gene matches: 13. In germline, CDR1 is MNHNS, CDR2 SASEGT. This CDR3 is CAIRGGQGWTEAFF. DNA for the CDR3: TGTGCCATCAGGGGGGGGCAGGGGTGGACTGAAGCTTTCTTT.

J is TRBJ1-5 and V is TRBV28; D uncertain. With 6 bases removed from V and 0 bases from J, the gap between germline ends came to 6 bases. This CDR3 spans 13 amino acids. CDR1 MDHEN and CDR2 SYDVKM come from the germline V gene. CDR3 loop: CASRTSSNQPQHF. DNA of the CDR3: TGTGCCAGCAGGACCAGTAGCAATCAGCCCCAGCATTTT.

V is TRBV5-1 and J is TRBJ1-1, with a tentative D call TRBD1 (6 bases). The CDR3 covers 12 residues. Germline-derived CDR1 and CDR2 are SGHRS and YFSETQ. Trimming cost V 4 bases and J 6 bases, with 10 bases left between them. DNA of the CDR3: TGCGCCAGCAGCGCGGACAGCCCTGAAGCTTTCTTT. This translates into CASSADSPEAFF.

This chain links TRBV11-3 with TRBJ2-5; 8 positions agree with TRBD1. The V and J ends lost 6 bases and 3 bases, in that order; junction bases with no gene match: 12. Looked up from germline, CDR1 is SGHNT and CDR2 is YENEEA. The CDR3 has 16 residues. The DNA for the CDR3 is TGTGCCAGCAGTCCCGCGGGGCAGGGGGCTGAAGAGACCCAGTACTTC. Translation gives CASSPAGQGAEETQYF.

This clone is a singleton in its sample. The chain carries TRBV28 and TRBJ2-7; D is uncertain. The CDR3 has 12 amino acids. V lost 3 bases and J 2 bases, leaving 5 bases between the germline ends. Germline V gene sequence: CDR1 MDHEN, CDR2 SYDVKM. CDR3 in amino acids: CASSLGTYEQYF. CDR3 DNA: TGTGCCAGCAGTTTGGGGACCTACGAGCAGTACTTC. The full variable domain, its missing parts supplied by reference TRBV28 and TRBJ2-7, is DVKVTQSSRYLVKRTGEKVFLECVQDMDHENMFWYRQDPGLGLRLIYFSYDVKMKEKGDIPEGYSVSREKKERFSLILESASTNQTSMYLCASSLGTYEQYFGPGTRLTVT.

The gene calls are TRBV18 and TRBJ1-1, with D perhaps TRBD1 (6 bases). Germline CDR1 reads KGHSH; CDR2 reads LQKENI. V lost 5 bases and J lost 4, with 11 bases in between. The CDR3 is 13 residues long. CDR3 sequence: CASSVQGSTEAFF. DNA of the CDR3: TGTGCCAGCTCAGTTCAGGGGAGCACTGAAGCTTTCTTT.

The chain recombines TRBV5-1 with TRBJ1-2; 7 positions match TRBD1. The J segment lost 3 bases and the V segment lost 1 base, leaving 0 bases of the junction unmatched. Germline CDR1 is SGHRS and CDR2 is YFSETQ. This CDR3 comprises 13 residues. The CDR3 sequence: CASSLTGDYGYTF. The CDR3 bases are TGCGCCAGCAGCTTGACAGGGGACTATGGCTACACCTTC. The full variable domain, its missing parts supplied by reference TRBV5-1 and TRBJ1-2, is KAGVTQTPRYLIKTRGQQVTLSCSPISGHRSVSWYQQTPGQGLQFLFEYFSETQRNKGNFPGRFSGRQFSNSRSEMNVSTLELGDSALYLCASSLTGDYGYTFGSGTRLTVV.

The chain links TRBV11-2 to TRBJ2-1, with 9 bases fitting TRBD2. Unmatched junction bases numbered 7, after V lost 1 base and J lost 0 bases. Germline V gene sequence: CDR1 SGHAT, CDR2 FQNNGV. The CDR3 sequence is 18 residues long. CDR3 bases: TGTGCCAGCAGCTTAGTCCCCCGTAGCGGGAGCTCCTACAATGAGCAGTTCTTC. Protein sequence: CASSLVPRSGSSYNEQFF.

This clone was picked up one time. The chain is built from TRBV6-5 and TRBJ2-7; the match to TRBD2 covers 8 bases. CDR1 and CDR2 from the germline V gene are MNHEY and SVGAGI. The J segment lost 3 bases and the V segment lost 6 bases, leaving 7 bases of the junction unmatched. The CDR3 runs to 14 residues. DNA of the CDR3: TGTGCCAGCAGCCTTACTAGCGGACACTACGAGCAGTACTTC. Protein sequence: CASSLTSGHYEQYF.

For the CDR3, the DNA is TGTGCCAGCGTCGGCGCGCGGTGGGAGCTGTTTTTT. This translates into CASVGARWELFF. The genes are TRBV2 and TRBJ2-2; D not resolved. The germline V gene has CDR1 SNHLY and CDR2 FYNNEI. The CDR3 contains 12 residues. Trimming pared 8 bases from V and 9 bases from J, leaving 13 bases between.

DNA of the CDR3: TGTGCCAGCAGTCTAACAGGGGGGGACAGTCAGCCCCAGCATTTT. This encodes CASSLTGGDSQPQHF. This chain uses TRBV4-2 with TRBJ1-5; 8 bases are a match to TRBD1. CDR3 length equals 15 residues. Germline V lookup: CDR1 LGHNA, CDR2 YNFKEQ. Trimming cost V 6 bases and J 6 bases; bases outside gene matches: 10.

The V and J genes are TRBV6-5 and TRBJ2-2; 9 bases match TRBD1. The V gene's germline CDR1 is MNHEY and CDR2 SVGAGI. This CDR3 comprises 15 residues. The trim removed 7 bases at V and 4 bases at J, leaving 7 bases unmatched. CDR3 DNA sequence: TGTGCCAGCAAGCAACAGGGGGCCGTCACCGGGGAGCTGTTTTTT. Protein: CASKQQGAVTGELFF.

With respect to this clone: Distinct nucleotide sequences in the sample also encode this CDR3. The rearrangement links TRBV7-9 to TRBJ2-1, with 7 bases lining up with TRBD1. The CDR3 contains 15 residues. Germline V gene sequence: CDR1 SEHNR, CDR2 FQNEAQ (reference sequence). The V and J ends lost 6 bases and 0 bases, in that order; junction bases with no gene match: 5. The CDR3 bases are TGTGCCAGCAGTCCAGGGGGAAGCTCCTACAATGAGCAGTTCTTC. It is translated as CASSPGGSSYNEQFF.

This clone is judged medium-sized (0.01 to 0.1%). The rearrangement links TRBV5-1 to TRBJ2-7; TRBD2 aligns across 10 bases. In germline, CDR1 is SGHRS, CDR2 YFSETQ. The CDR3 has 15 amino acids. The V gene end was trimmed by 0 bases and the J gene end by 5 bases; junction bases not matched to a gene: 5. The CDR3 bases are TGCGCCAGCAGCTTGGCTAGCGGGAGTATAAACGAGCAGTACTTC. Protein: CASSLASGSINEQYF.

In nucleotides, the CDR3 is TGTGCCAGCAGTCTCGACAGGTCTTATGGCTACACCTTC. Translation gives CASSLDRSYGYTF. V and J are TRBV28 and TRBJ1-2; tentatively, D is TRBD1 (6 bases). CDR1 is MDHEN, CDR2 SYDVKM, per germline. Trimming shortened V by 5 bases and J by 5 bases, and 12 bases separated the two germline ends. CDR3 size: 13 residues.

The chain recombines TRBV5-4 with TRBJ1-2; TRBD1 aligns across 12 bases. This CDR3 spans 17 amino acids. V lost 4 bases, J lost 4 bases, and 11 bases stayed unmatched. CDR1 and CDR2 from the germline V gene are SGHNT and YYREEE (reference sequence). The CDR3 region has the DNA TGTGCCAGCAGCATGGGACAGGGGGCGCAGGGTAGCTATGGCTACACCTTC. It yields the protein CASSMGQGAQGSYGYTF.

This clone was recorded only once. The chain is built from TRBV5-4 and TRBJ1-2, with D tentatively TRBD1 (5 bases). Germline V lookup: CDR1 SGHNT, CDR2 YYREEE (reference sequence). The CDR3 extends over 15 amino acids. Trimming removed 0 bases at V and 0 bases at J, with 9 bases between. Written as DNA, the CDR3 is TGTGCCAGCAGCTTGGACAGGAGTCCTAACTATGGCTACACCTTC. Translated, it gives CASSLDRSPNYGYTF.

The V call is TRBV27, the J call TRBJ2-5; D may be TRBD1 or TRBD2 (6 bases each). Between the trimmed V and J ends, which lost 4 bases and 4 bases, there was a span of 19 bases. Germline V gene lookup returns CDR1 MNHEY and CDR2 SMNVEV (reference sequence). CDR3 length: 16 residues. CDR3 sequence (DNA): TGTGCCAGCAGTTCCTCCCCCGGGGGCACGGGAGAGACCCAGTACTTC. It specifies CASSSSPGGTGETQYF.

The gene calls are TRBV6-5 and TRBJ1-1, with D unclear. This CDR3 region has 14 residues. The V end was cut by 4 bases, the J end by 6 bases, with 15 bases between. CDR1 MNHEY and CDR2 SVGAGI come from the germline V gene. CDR3 sequence: CASSLMTRGAEAFF. CDR3 DNA: TGTGCCAGCAGTTTAATGACGCGAGGCGCTGAAGCTTTCTTT.

The V and J genes are TRBV7-2 and TRBJ1-3; D may be TRBD1 (5 bases). Germline assignment: CDR1 SGHTA and CDR2 FQGNSA. This CDR3 is 17 amino acids long. V lost 4 bases, J lost 0 bases, and 16 bases lay in between. The CDR3 DNA reads as TGTGCCAGCAGCTGGACACCAAGGTGGGACTCTGGAAACACCATATATTTT. Translated: CASSWTPRWDSGNTIYF.

This chain's CDR3 is CASSLGGVSTDTQYF. The CDR3 nucleotides are TGTGCCAGCAGCTTAGGTGGGGTCAGCACAGATACGCAGTATTTT. The chain has TRBV11-3 and TRBJ2-3; D not resolved. The germline V and J ends were trimmed by 1 base and 0 bases, with 8 bases remaining between them. Germline CDR1 is SGHNT and CDR2 is YENEEA. This CDR3 region has 15 residues.

The chain links TRBV9 to TRBJ1-3, with 7 bases matching TRBD1. In germline, CDR1 is SGDLS, CDR2 YYNGEE. The CDR3 runs to 16 residues. The V segment lost 3 bases and the J segment 4 bases; nucleotides outside the gene matches: 10. The CDR3 region is CASSDPGGAGGNTIYF. The CDR3 nucleotides are TGTGCCAGCAGCGACCCAGGGGGGGCAGGGGGAAACACCATATATTTT.

The chain uses TRBV11-3 and TRBJ2-5; D gene uncertain. The V gene's germline CDR1 is SGHNT and CDR2 YENEEA. The CDR3 extends over 14 amino acids. V was pared by 3 bases and J by 5 bases, with 13 bases between. The CDR3 DNA sequence: TGTGCCAGCAGCTTCAGTGGTTTCGAGGAGACCCAGTACTTC. This translates into CASSFSGFEETQYF.